These T cell receptor beta chains were read from a single sample in a study of blood T cells in healthy people across ages. TCRdb analysed the 5' RACE reads with MiXCR anew, one entry per CDR3 protein. There are 1.5 million to 2 million distinct CDR3 sequences in the sample; about 28% occur only once, and around 7.7% lies in the top ten. Sequenced material: blood. The receptors derive from a woman aged 25 to 39 in good health. The CDR3 runs from the conserved cysteine through the conserved F or W. Fields, in order: clone size, J gene, D gene, V gene, CDR3 DNA, CDR3 protein. A D gene is named only where the DNA matches it firmly. Rows give clone size only sometimes, using once, few, many, or a class for an expanded clone.

>many|TRBJ2-7|-|TRBV29-1
TGCAGCGCCAAGATCGGGACACTCGACGAGCAGTACTTC
CSAKIGTLDEQYF
>few|TRBJ1-2|TRBD1|TRBV20-1
TGCAGTGCTAGAGATAGCAGGACAGGGAATGGCTACACCTTC
CSARDSRTGNGYTF
>-|TRBJ1-2|TRBD1|TRBV5-1
TGCGCCAGCAGCTCCTCGGGACAGCCTAACTATGGCTACACCTTC
CASSSSGQPNYGYTF
>-|TRBJ2-3|-|TRBV7-9
TGTGCCAGCAACCTCAGAGACACACATACGCAGTATTTT
CASNLRDTHTQYF
>-|TRBJ2-3|TRBD2|TRBV4-1
TGCGCCAGCACCTTAAGCGGGGGGGCCCGGACCTTCCGCACAGATACGCAGTATTTT
CASTLSGGARTFRTDTQYF
>few|TRBJ2-1|-|TRBV18
TGTGCCAGCTCACCAAACAGTCTAAGAGTCTCCTACAATGAGCAGTTCTTC
CASSPNSLRVSYNEQFF
>-|TRBJ1-1|-|TRBV5-1
TGCGCCAGCAGCCATGATTGGACTGAAGCTTTCTTT
CASSHDWTEAFF
>many|TRBJ2-7|-|TRBV2
TGTGCCAGCAGTGAGACAGCTGATGTGCAGTACTTC
CASSETADVQYF
>few|TRBJ1-2|TRBD1|TRBV29-1
TGCAGCGTTGAACCCAGGGGACAGGGCGGCTACACCTTC
CSVEPRGQGGYTF
>-|TRBJ2-7|TRBD2|TRBV6-2/TRBV6-3
TGTGCCAGCGGTTACACCAGGCCCAAAGACGGGAGGGCCCTGGCGTTTAACGAGCAGTACTTC
CASGYTRPKDGRALAFNEQYF
>few|TRBJ1-3|-|TRBV6-1
TGTGCCAGCAGCCCCATACGAGGGCAGGGGTTCGGTGGAAACACCATATATTTT
CASSPIRGQGFGGNTIYF
>-|TRBJ2-4|TRBD1|TRBV7-9
TGTGCCAGCAGCTTTGGGACAGATGGGGCCATTCAGTACTTC
CASSFGTDGAIQYF
>few|TRBJ2-1|TRBD2|TRBV7-9
TGTGCCAGCAGCTTAGCCTTAGCGGGGTCTGGCGATGAGCAGTTCTTC
CASSLALAGSGDEQFF
>-|TRBJ1-2|-|TRBV10-3
TGTGCCATCGGTGGGGAACCCGACAGGCGCTACACCTTC
CAIGGEPDRRYTF
>-|TRBJ1-2|-|TRBV6-5
TGTGCCAGCAGTCCCTGGGACGTTTCTTATGGCTACACCTTC
CASSPWDVSYGYTF